Described below is a single TCR beta chain sequence and its context. Study processing details: By means of reference gene primer amplification, nucleated cell counts were estimated. The data were produced by immunoSEQ multiplex PCR, yet TCRdb's version contains in-frame clones alone and is incomplete. V, J and clone size derive from that table, while D and trimming were established from the DNA sequence. The profile shows roughly 250,000 clones, roughly 90% of them singletons. This specimen comes from a study of blood T cell repertoires in COVID-19. Study in general: Sites across the United States, Italy and Spain contributed samples from acute and convalescent COVID-19. PBMCs, B-cell-depleted T cells, or T cells provided the cDNA or gDNA that made up the material.

Germline loops: CDR1 SGHTA, CDR2 FQGNSA. The CDR3 covers 12 residues. V was cut by 5 bases and J by 5 bases, with 9 bases left in between. The sequenced material came from peripheral blood. The chain carries TRBV7-2 and TRBJ1-1; possibly TRBD1 for D (5 bases). This receptor was taken from a man aged 60 to 69 who had recovered from COVID-19. CDR3: CASSGRGTEAFF. The CDR3 DNA sequence: TGTGCCAGCAGCGGGAGGGGAACTGAAGCTTTCTTT.